The sequence of this T cell receptor beta chain was determined in a study of blood T cell repertoires in COVID-19. About the research overall: COVID-19 samples from acute and convalescent phases originated in the United States, Italy and Spain. Nucleic acid was either cDNA or gDNA, and it came from T cells, B-cell-depleted T cells, or PBMCs.

The table lists this clone with a few counts. The V gene's germline CDR1 is LNHDA and CDR2 SQIVND (reference sequence). This CDR3 region has 12 residues. The ends lost 6 bases at V and 6 bases at J; junction bases unmatched: 5. Under the authors' procedure: The assay estimated nucleated cells by amplifying reference gene primers. Repertoires were generated with immunoSEQ multiplex PCR, while TCRdb's copy carries only in-frame clones and drops some. V, J and clone size were drawn from that table, and D and trimming were deduced from the DNA. The sample yields about 180,000 clones, 80% to 90% seen once.

V gene TRBV19 combines with J gene TRBJ2-7; 7 nucleotides line up with TRBD1. Sequencing was carried out using peripheral blood. The receptor's source is an elderly woman with COVID-19, enrolled during active disease. CDR3 bases: TGTGCCAGTAGCCGACAGGGAGCCGAGCAGTACTTC. It encodes CASSRQGAEQYF. Full variable domain (outside the CDR3, taken from reference TRBV19 and TRBJ2-7): DGGITQSPKYLFRKEGQNVTLSCEQNLNHDAMYWYRQDPGQGLRLIYYSQIVNDFQKGDIAEGYSVSREKKESFPLTVTSAQKNPTAFYLCASSRQGAEQYFGPGTRLTVT.